This entry features one T cell receptor beta chain sequence. Its antigen has not been determined. No base qualities exist here, and no much larger clone lies one base off it. Trimming takes 7 bases from V and 10 bases from J, and the germline ends sit 22 bases apart. From the cysteine up to the phenylalanine, the CDR3 has a length of 14 residues. Of all the DNA, just the CDR3 is kept, 42 bases in frame from base 1. Per the germline V gene (reference sequence), MNHEY is the CDR1 and SMNVEV is the CDR2. The time point label here, explained by the study, means: around 26 weeks on oral tofacitinib. What the treatment or condition label conveys for this sample: oral pan-JAK inhibitor, 5-10 mg twice daily. Lesional scalp punch biopsies and peripheral blood were obtained from alopecia areata patients. PBMCs were isolated by density centrifugation and stained for CD3, CD4 and CD8, and CD4+ and CD8+ T cells were sorted on a FACSAria.

Libraries were constructed by the immunoSEQ multiplex PCR assay. For TCR sequencing, RNA was extracted from every sample and reverse transcribed into cDNA to serve as template. SuperScript III was used to make first-strand cDNA, primed with a 2:1 mix of oligo-dT and random hexamers. A synthetic immune receptor repertoire was used to gauge amplification bias, and whatever bias remained was removed computationally. As for how the authors treated the data: Raw reads were preprocessed to remove errors, and CDR3 was defined according to IMGT conventions as the region from the conserved cysteine to phenylalanine. Clonality was computed by normalizing Shannon entropy by log2 of the number of productive unique TCRs and subtracting the result from 1. Whether scalp clones were CD4 or CD8 was inferred by matching scalp TCRbeta sequences against CD4 and CD8 repertoires sorted from blood. As stored in TCRdb, this immuneACCESS dataset retains in-frame rearrangements with V and J assigned. A fraction of the clones does not appear; measured against another copy, unresolved V genes explain less than half of the discrepancy, and the remainder lacks a known reason. V, J and clone size are taken as reported in that table, and D and trimming were inferred from the DNA itself. Within this sample are about 88,000 clones, with 44% of them counted one time only. About 17% of the sample comes from the top ten.

The data stem from a study of CD8+ T cells in alopecia areata (dated by TCRdb to the late 2010s). Some background on the complete study: Treated patients were enrolled in an open-label pilot trial of oral tofacitinib at 5 to 10 mg twice daily for moderate-to-severe alopecia areata. Tofacitinib was given for 6 to 18 months, followed by 6 months of follow-up off drug to assess delayed response and recurrence. In treated patients, disease severity was measured using the SALT score, which gives the percentage of scalp surface area affected. In both human patients and the C3H/HeJ mouse model, the study applied high-throughput TCRbeta sequencing to look at T cell clonal expansion in alopecia areata. Human TCRbeta sequencing covered scalp tissue and sorted CD4+ and CD8+ peripheral blood T cells from patchy and totalis/universalis alopecia areata patients and healthy controls. Tofacitinib-treated patients had biopsies at baseline and at 4 and 24 weeks of treatment, with a later scalp biopsy in several patients. Scalp clonality was compared across normal scalp (n=4), patchy alopecia areata scalp (n=8), and alopecia totalis/universalis scalp (n=8). RNA was obtained with the PAXgene miRNA kit for fixed scalp, the miRNeasy kit for PBMCs, and the RNeasy kit for mouse skin. TCRbeta CDR3 regions were amplified by immunoSEQ multiplex PCR with 35 Vbeta forward and 13 Jbeta reverse primers.

General study outcomes and caveats: Tofacitinib significantly lowered scalp clonality and the number of expanded CD8+ clones among the top 100 scalp clones. Unlike mouse skin, which is dominated by gammadelta T cells, normal human skin has resident alphabeta T cells that are also sequenced, and this complicates analysis of the scalp TCR repertoire. Many expanded lesional clones were found to persist in scalp and blood during tofacitinib treatment, and relapse after treatment cessation may be partly explained by this persistence. Because the treated cohort was small and had just a single nonresponder, larger studies are needed to establish links between baseline CD8+ expansion and response. Compared with normal scalp, lesional scalp had higher clonality and more expanded CD8+ clones, particularly in alopecia totalis/universalis, a pattern that suggests antigenic drive. TCR sequences shared between patients were less clear than in mice, possibly partly because of HLA diversity in the patient population.

The sample consisted of CD8+ T cells sorted from blood, taken at week 24, from a patient treated with tofacitinib. This sequence originates from a human donor with alopecia areata. This chain is built from TRBV27 and TRBJ1-1; no D gene can be assigned with confidence. The CDR3 protein sequence reads: CASNTHPPLERAFF. Here is the DNA: TGTGCCAGCAACACACACCCACCCCTGGAGAGAGCTTTCTTT.